The 21 T cell receptor gamma chains listed next were all sequenced from one sample in a study of gamma-delta chains in newborns, infants, children. TCRdb called clones anew from the reads with CATT. The sample shows under 2,000 gamma-chain clones, 12% of them seen only once. The sequenced sample was blood. The receptors shown here come from a child who was a newborn, infant or young child, either healthy, febrile or measles-vaccinated (not recorded which).

This clone was seen only a few times. Just one base apart from a much larger clone, this may be a read error. Other DNA sequences of this sample code for an identical CDR3. The chain couples TRGV9 to TRGJP. The trim removed 0 bases at V and 7 bases at J, leaving 6 bases unmatched. This CDR3 is 17 amino acids long. CDR1 and CDR2 from the germline V gene are GITISATS and ISYDGTV (reference sequence). CDR3 sequence (DNA): TGTGCCTTGTGGGAGGTGCAACAGGAGTTGGGCAAAAAAATCAAGGTATTT. Its translation: CALWEVQQELGKKIKVF.

This clone was seen more than once but under ten times. This specimen includes other DNA sequences encoding the same CDR3. The gene calls are TRGV9 and TRGJP. The CDR3 runs to 17 residues. In germline, CDR1 is GITISATS, CDR2 ISYDGTV (reference sequence). V lost 2 bases and J lost 3; bases outside the gene matches: 4. The CDR3 sequence is CALWEATQELGKKIKVF. The CDR3 DNA reads as TGTGCCTTGTGGGAGGCTACGCAAGAGTTGGGCAAAAAAATCAAGGTATTT.

This clone is judged medium-sized (0.01 to 0.1%). The genes are TRGV3 and TRGJ1 or TRGJ2. The J segment lost 0 bases and the V segment lost 3 bases, leaving 2 bases of the junction unmatched. CDR1 and CDR2 (germline): VTNTFY, YDVSTARD (reference sequence). The CDR3 spans 13 residues. The DNA for the CDR3 is TGTGCCACCTGGGACCCGAATTATTATAAGAAACTCTTT. This gives the protein CATWDPNYYKKLF.

A word on this clone: This sample also contains other DNA sequences that code for the same CDR3. The chain carries TRGV9 and TRGJP. The CDR3 extends over 16 amino acids. Losses at the gene ends were 4 bases for V and 4 bases for J; bases not matched to a gene: 4. The germline V gene has CDR1 GITISATS and CDR2 ISYDGTV (reference sequence). CDR3 DNA: TGTGCCTTGTGGGACCTTCAAGAGTTGGGCAAAAAAATCAAGGTATTT. Residues: CALWDLQELGKKIKVF.

Note on this clone: It differs at one base from a far larger clone, so likely a read error. This same CDR3 is encoded by further DNA sequences in the sample. The chain uses TRGV9 and TRGJP. V lost 0 bases to trimming and J lost 9 bases; unmatched junction nucleotides: 2. Germline V lookup: CDR1 GITISATS, CDR2 ISYDGTV (reference sequence). CDR3 size: 15 residues. CDR3 nucleotide sequence: TGTGCCTTGTGGGAGGTGGTGTTGGGCAAAAAAATCAAGGTATTT. This translates into CALWEVVLGKKIKVF.

Sample share makes this clone medium-sized (0.01 to 0.1%). V usage is TRGV9 and J usage is TRGJP. Germline loops: CDR1 GITISATS, CDR2 ISYDGTV (reference sequence). This CDR3 has 16 residues. V shed 3 bases and J 6 bases; nucleotides not matched to a gene: 5. The CDR3 here is CALWEISELGKKIKVF. The CDR3 coding sequence is TGTGCCTTGTGGGAGATATCAGAGTTGGGCAAAAAAATCAAGGTATTT.

This clone occurred a few times. At the DNA level, this CDR3 is encoded by other sequences in the same sample as well. This chain links TRGV9 with TRGJP. V shed 0 bases, J shed 6 bases, and the junction held 8 bases outside the gene matches. This CDR3 has 18 residues. The germline gives CDR1 GITISATS, CDR2 ISYDGTV (reference sequence). The CDR3: CALWEVRDPELGKKIKVF. The CDR3 coding sequence is TGTGCCTTGTGGGAGGTGCGGGACCCAGAGTTGGGCAAAAAAATCAAGGTATTT.

This clone is deemed medium-sized. The sample has other DNA sequences that encode this CDR3 too. The genes are TRGV9 and TRGJP. The CDR3 sequence is 15 residues long. The germline gives CDR1 GITISATS, CDR2 ISYDGTV (reference sequence). J was trimmed by 6 bases and V by 3 bases; bases with no gene match: 2. CDR3 in DNA: TGTGCCTTGTGGGAGACAGAGTTGGGCAAAAAAATCAAGGTATTT. It yields the protein CALWETELGKKIKVF.

Turning to this clone: A read error may be the cause here, since a much bigger clone is one base away. V and J are TRGV3 and TRGJ1 or TRGJ2. The length of the CDR3 is 9 residues. Per the germline V gene, CDR1 is VTNTFY and CDR2 is YDVSTARD (reference sequence). The CDR3 region has the DNA TGTGCCACCTGTGACAAGAAACTCTTT. It encodes CATCDKKLF.

In its sample, this clone was seen a few times. V gene TRGV8 combines with J gene TRGJ1 or TRGJ2. The CDR3 is 11 amino acids. V lost 3 bases to trimming and J lost 4 bases; unmatched junction nucleotides: 0. The germline gives CDR1 VENAVY, CDR2 YDSYNSRV. The CDR3 nucleotides read TGTGCCACCTGGGATTATTATAAGAAACTCTTT. The encoded protein is CATWDYYKKLF.

Relative to its sample, this clone is medium-sized. The identical CDR3 is also encoded by other nucleotide sequences in the sample. CDR3 amino acids: CALWEARRQELGKKIKVF. CDR3 in DNA: TGTGCCTTGTGGGAGGCCCGGCGCCAAGAGTTGGGCAAAAAAATCAAGGTATTT. The V and J genes are TRGV9 and TRGJP. The CDR3 sequence is 18 residues long. CDR1 is GITISATS, CDR2 ISYDGTV, per germline (reference sequence). Trimming cost V 2 bases and J 4 bases; bases outside gene matches: 8.

By share, this clone counts as medium-sized. This sample also contains other DNA sequences that code for the same CDR3. This rearrangement joins TRGV9 to TRGJP. Germline trimming cut 2 bases from V and 4 bases from J; bases unmatched to any gene: 5. Germline lookup yields CDR1 GITISATS and CDR2 ISYDGTV (reference sequence). The CDR3 is 17 amino acids. The CDR3 DNA reads TGTGCCTTGTGGGAGGGGTACCAAGAGTTGGGCAAAAAAATCAAGGTATTT. Translating it yields CALWEGYQELGKKIKVF.

Remarks on this clone: Other DNA sequences of this sample code for an identical CDR3. V usage is TRGV9 and J usage is TRGJP. This CDR3 is 17 amino acids long. CDR1 is GITISATS and CDR2 is ISYDGTV in the germline V gene (reference sequence). J gave up 7 bases and V 0 bases, and 6 bases lay outside the gene matches. DNA for the CDR3: TGTGCCTTGTGGGAGGTGCGGAATGAGTTGGGCAAAAAAATCAAGGTATTT. Translating gives CALWEVRNELGKKIKVF.

This clone was found a few times. This chain joins TRGV9 and TRGJP. V lost 6 bases and J lost 4; bases outside the gene matches: 3. In germline, CDR1 is GITISATS, CDR2 ISYDGTV (reference sequence). The CDR3 contains 15 residues. This CDR3 reads CALWSQELGKKIKVF. The CDR3 nucleotides are TGTGCCTTGTGGTCACAAGAGTTGGGCAAAAAAATCAAGGTATTT.

Worth noting for this clone: The protein TCRdb lists belongs to a much larger clone and differs from this DNA's translation at residues 6 and 9, which points to a read error; the protein shown is made from the DNA. The chain recombines TRGV9 with TRGJP. Germline V lookup: CDR1 GITISATS, CDR2 ISYDGTV (reference sequence). The CDR3 is 16 residues long. CDR3 sequence reads: CALWEAKESGKKIKVF. CDR3 bases: TGTGCCTTGTGGGAGGCGAAAGAGTCGGGCAAAAAAATCAAGGTATTT.

This clone is deemed medium-sized (0.01 to 0.1%). The identical CDR3 is also encoded by other nucleotide sequences in the sample. The chain joins TRGV9 to TRGJP. Trimming removed 0 bases from V and 7 bases from J; junction bases left unmatched: 6. Germline values: CDR1 GITISATS, CDR2 ISYDGTV (reference sequence). This CDR3 has 17 residues. The CDR3 is CALWEVHAELGKKIKVF. The CDR3 DNA reads TGTGCCTTGTGGGAGGTGCACGCCGAGTTGGGCAAAAAAATCAAGGTATTT.

This clone has only a few counts. J is TRGJP and V is TRGV9. CDR3 length equals 17 residues. V lost 2 bases to trimming and J lost 7 bases; unmatched junction nucleotides: 8. The germline CDR1 and CDR2 sequences are GITISATS and ISYDGTV (reference sequence). Here the CDR3 reads CALWEDTPELGKKIKVF. Here the CDR3 DNA reads TGTGCCTTGTGGGAGGACACTCCTGAGTTGGGCAAAAAAATCAAGGTATTT.

With regard to this clone: A junction end diverges from the germline sequence, so it may reflect a read error. The genes are TRGV9 and TRGJ1 or TRGJ2. Germline-derived CDR1 and CDR2 are GITISATS and ISYDGTV (reference sequence). The CDR3 runs 15 residues. CDR3 bases: TGTGCCTTGTGGGGTCAAGAGGTGGGCCAAGAAATAAAGGTCTTT. It translates to CALWGQEVGQEIKVF.

On this clone itself: TCRdb pairs this DNA with a much larger clone's protein that differs at residue 8, likely a read error; the protein shown was translated from the DNA. Additional DNA sequences in this sample encode the identical CDR3. This sequence joins TRGV9 and TRGJP. This CDR3 comprises 16 residues. CDR1 and CDR2 from the germline V gene are GITISATS and ISYDGTV (reference sequence). CDR3 DNA: TGTGCCTTGTGGGAGATCCAAGGGTTGGGCAAAAAAATCAAGGTATTT. This gives the protein CALWEIQGLGKKIKVF.

This clone is medium-sized within its sample. A much larger clone differs by one base, so this may be a read error. Distinct nucleotide sequences in the sample also encode this CDR3. The rearrangement joins TRGV9 to TRGJP. J gave up 7 bases and V 2 bases, and 2 bases lay outside the gene matches. Germline V gene data show CDR1 as GITISATS and CDR2 as ISYDGTV (reference sequence). The CDR3 totals 15 residues. CDR3 in DNA: TGTGCCTTGTGGGAGGCGGAGTTGGGCAAAAAAATCAAGGTATTT. Residues: CALWEAELGKKIKVF.

This clone was picked up a small number of times. It may be a read error: a sequence one base away is much more abundant. Other DNA sequences in the same sample also yield this CDR3. The chain is built from TRGV9 and TRGJP. The V and J ends lost 0 bases and 4 bases, in that order; junction bases with no gene match: 3. The CDR3 has 17 residues. In germline, CDR1 is GITISATS, CDR2 ISYDGTV (reference sequence). CDR3 in DNA: TGTGCCTTGTGGGAGGTGCGCCAAGAGTTGGGCAAAAAAATCAAGGTATTT. As protein: CALWEVRQELGKKIKVF.